The rows below give T cell receptor beta chains drawn from one sample of a study of blood T cell repertoires in COVID-19. The assay was immunoSEQ multiplex PCR, and TCRdb's table has in-frame clones only and misses some. The table shows 200,000 to 250,000 clones, with more than 85% occurring only once. Material for sequencing was peripheral blood. These receptors were obtained from a man aged 55 to 69 with acute or convalescent COVID-19. Both conserved end residues are part of each CDR3. Fields, in order: CDR3 protein, CDR3 DNA, clone size, V gene, D gene, J gene. The D gene is left open where the match is weak. Size is omitted from some rows. Given values are once, few, many or a class for expanded clones.

CDR3 protein: CASRKVDEQFF
CDR3 DNA: TGTGCCAGCAGAAAAGTAGATGAGCAGTTCTTC
clone size: -
V gene: TRBV3-1/TRBV3-2
D gene: -
J gene: TRBJ2-1

CDR3 protein: CASSLWAGGGNNQPQHF
CDR3 DNA: TGTGCCAGCAGTTTATGGGCAGGGGGCGGGAACAATCAGCCCCAGCATTTT
clone size: -
V gene: TRBV28
D gene: TRBD1
J gene: TRBJ1-5

CDR3 protein: CSVREQMNTEAFF
CDR3 DNA: TGCAGCGTTCGGGAGCAGATGAACACTGAAGCTTTCTTT
clone size: -
V gene: TRBV29-1
D gene: -
J gene: TRBJ1-1

CDR3 protein: CASSQTSGGRNEQYF
CDR3 DNA: TGTGCCAGCAGCCAAACCAGCGGGGGGAGGAACGAGCAGTACTTC
clone size: -
V gene: TRBV3-1/TRBV3-2
D gene: TRBD2
J gene: TRBJ2-7

CDR3 protein: CASSKEGGGYNEQFF
CDR3 DNA: TGTGCCAGTAGTAAGGAGGGAGGAGGGTACAATGAGCAGTTCTTC
clone size: -
V gene: TRBV19
D gene: -
J gene: TRBJ2-1

CDR3 protein: CASSFPGGGRSTDTQYF
CDR3 DNA: TGTGCCAGCAGCTTTCCGGGCGGGGGCAGAAGCACAGATACGCAGTATTTT
clone size: -
V gene: TRBV7-3
D gene: -
J gene: TRBJ2-3

CDR3 protein: CASSALAGGTYEQYF
CDR3 DNA: TGTGCCAGCAGCGCCCTAGCGGGGGGGACCTACGAGCAGTACTTC
clone size: once
V gene: TRBV3-1/TRBV3-2
D gene: TRBD2
J gene: TRBJ2-7

CDR3 protein: CSVIPPSGLETQYF
CDR3 DNA: TGCAGCGTCATCCCCCCCTCAGGGTTGGAGACCCAGTACTTC
clone size: -
V gene: TRBV29-1
D gene: -
J gene: TRBJ2-5

CDR3 protein: CASSLNGLAQYF
CDR3 DNA: TGTGCCAGCAGCTTAAATGGGCTAGCGCAGTACTTC
clone size: few
V gene: TRBV7-2
D gene: -
J gene: TRBJ2-7

CDR3 protein: CASSPTDWDSYNSPLHF
CDR3 DNA: TGCGCCAGCAGCCCTACCGATTGGGACAGCTATAATTCACCCCTCCACTTT
clone size: -
V gene: TRBV5-1
D gene: TRBD1
J gene: TRBJ1-6

CDR3 protein: CASREGQGNQPQHF
CDR3 DNA: TGCGCCAGCAGGGAGGGACAGGGCAATCAGCCCCAGCATTTT
clone size: once
V gene: TRBV5-1
D gene: TRBD1
J gene: TRBJ1-5

CDR3 protein: CATKGGTSFGSDTQYF
CDR3 DNA: TGTGCCACCAAGGGGGGGACTAGCTTCGGCTCAGATACGCAGTATTTT
clone size: -
V gene: TRBV2
D gene: TRBD2
J gene: TRBJ2-3

CDR3 protein: CASSVGGSGRGEQYF
CDR3 DNA: TGTGCCAGCAGCGTAGGAGGTAGCGGGAGGGGCGAGCAGTACTTC
clone size: -
V gene: TRBV9
D gene: TRBD2
J gene: TRBJ2-7

CDR3 protein: CASSPGTSGRSSYEQYF
CDR3 DNA: TGTGCCAGCAGCCCCGGGACTAGCGGTAGGAGCTCCTACGAGCAGTACTTC
clone size: once
V gene: TRBV7-8
D gene: TRBD2
J gene: TRBJ2-7

CDR3 protein: CASSPRDRVLSGANVLTF
CDR3 DNA: TGTGCCAGCAGCCCCCGAGACAGGGTTCTCTCTGGGGCCAACGTCCTGACTTTC
clone size: once
V gene: TRBV7-2
D gene: TRBD1
J gene: TRBJ2-6

CDR3 protein: CASSKGDRAYNEQFF
CDR3 DNA: TGTGCCAGCAGCAAAGGGGACAGGGCCTACAATGAGCAGTTCTTC
clone size: -
V gene: TRBV21-1
D gene: -
J gene: TRBJ2-1

CDR3 protein: CASSQPQVMEAFF
CDR3 DNA: TGTGCCAGCAGCCAACCCCAGGTGATGGAAGCTTTCTTT
clone size: -
V gene: TRBV7-9
D gene: -
J gene: TRBJ1-1

CDR3 protein: CASSRDSYGYTF
CDR3 DNA: TGTGCCAGCAGCAGGGACAGCTATGGCTACACCTTC
clone size: -
V gene: TRBV5-6
D gene: TRBD1
J gene: TRBJ1-2

CDR3 protein: CASSPRASGVSEQFF
CDR3 DNA: TGTGCCAGTAGTCCTCGGGCTAGCGGGGTGTCTGAGCAGTTCTTC
clone size: -
V gene: TRBV19
D gene: TRBD2
J gene: TRBJ2-1

CDR3 protein: CASSLWGVHGYTF
CDR3 DNA: TGTGCCAGCAGCCTATGGGGGGTCCATGGCTACACCTTC
clone size: -
V gene: TRBV3-1/TRBV3-2
D gene: -
J gene: TRBJ1-2

CDR3 protein: CASSEFAGTSGGSTDTQYF
CDR3 DNA: TGTGCCAGCAGTGAATTCGCAGGGACTAGCGGGGGGAGCACAGATACGCAGTATTTT
clone size: -
V gene: TRBV2
D gene: TRBD2
J gene: TRBJ2-3

CDR3 protein: CASSLGTGKPSNQPQHF
CDR3 DNA: TGTGCCAGCAGCTTGGGGACAGGGAAACCTAGCAATCAGCCCCAGCATTTT
clone size: -
V gene: TRBV5-6
D gene: TRBD1
J gene: TRBJ1-5

CDR3 protein: CASSYGGATGELFF
CDR3 DNA: TGTGCCAGCAGTTATGGGGGGGCTACCGGGGAGCTGTTTTTT
clone size: -
V gene: TRBV6-2/TRBV6-3
D gene: -
J gene: TRBJ2-2

CDR3 protein: CASSYSESSYNSPLHF
CDR3 DNA: TGTGCCAGCAGTTACAGCGAGAGCTCCTATAATTCACCCCTCCACTTT
clone size: -
V gene: TRBV6-5
D gene: -
J gene: TRBJ1-6

CDR3 protein: CSAQAGTGVTEAFF
CDR3 DNA: TGCAGCGCTCAGGCCGGGACAGGGGTCACTGAAGCTTTCTTT
clone size: -
V gene: TRBV29-1
D gene: TRBD1
J gene: TRBJ1-1

CDR3 protein: CASTFPGTGGEAFF
CDR3 DNA: TGTGCCAGCACCTTTCCTGGTACAGGGGGTGAAGCTTTCTTT
clone size: -
V gene: TRBV28
D gene: TRBD1
J gene: TRBJ1-1

CDR3 protein: CASRSPSGAWGYTF
CDR3 DNA: TGTGCCAGCAGAAGTCCGTCAGGGGCATGGGGCTACACCTTC
clone size: -
V gene: TRBV6-5
D gene: -
J gene: TRBJ1-2

CDR3 protein: CASSSRSQPQHF
CDR3 DNA: TGTGCCAGCAGTTCCCGGTCTCAGCCCCAGCATTTT
clone size: -
V gene: TRBV6-2/TRBV6-3
D gene: -
J gene: TRBJ1-5

CDR3 protein: CASSQGGQGYSNQPQHF
CDR3 DNA: TGCGCCAGCAGCCAAGGTGGACAGGGGTATAGCAATCAGCCCCAGCATTTT
clone size: -
V gene: TRBV4-1
D gene: TRBD1
J gene: TRBJ1-5

CDR3 protein: CAWSPLGGSTEAFF
CDR3 DNA: TGTGCCTGGAGTCCACTCGGGGGAAGCACTGAAGCTTTCTTT
clone size: -
V gene: TRBV30
D gene: -
J gene: TRBJ1-1

CDR3 protein: CASTPGGASEQYF
CDR3 DNA: TGTGCCAGCACCCCGGGGGGGGCGAGCGAGCAGTACTTC
clone size: -
V gene: TRBV12-3/TRBV12-4
D gene: TRBD2
J gene: TRBJ2-7

CDR3 protein: CASSPNGIESNQPQHF
CDR3 DNA: TGTGCCAGCAGCCCTAACGGGATTGAAAGCAATCAGCCCCAGCATTTT
clone size: -
V gene: TRBV27
D gene: -
J gene: TRBJ1-5

CDR3 protein: CASSSGRQPFF
CDR3 DNA: TGTGCCAGCAGTTCGGGTCGTCAGCCGTTCTTC
clone size: once
V gene: TRBV27
D gene: -
J gene: TRBJ2-1

CDR3 protein: CASSVDSRSNEQYF
CDR3 DNA: TGTGCCAGCAGTGTAGACTCCCGAAGCAACGAGCAGTACTTC
clone size: -
V gene: TRBV6-4
D gene: -
J gene: TRBJ2-7

CDR3 protein: CASRPGGQPQHF
CDR3 DNA: TGTGCCAGCAGGCCTGGGGGGCAGCCCCAGCATTTT
clone size: few
V gene: TRBV12-3/TRBV12-4
D gene: -
J gene: TRBJ1-5

CDR3 protein: CASRGGTSGRTQYF
CDR3 DNA: TGTGCCAGTAGGGGGGGGACTAGCGGACGGACGCAGTATTTT
clone size: once
V gene: TRBV19
D gene: TRBD2
J gene: TRBJ2-3

CDR3 protein: CASSPTGAGYTF
CDR3 DNA: TGTGCCAGCAGTCCGACGGGAGCTGGCTACACCTTC
clone size: -
V gene: TRBV6-2/TRBV6-3
D gene: -
J gene: TRBJ1-2

CDR3 protein: CATSRGGPGPHYGYTF
CDR3 DNA: TGTGCCACCAGCAGGGGGGGGCCTGGGCCGCACTATGGCTACACCTTC
clone size: -
V gene: TRBV15
D gene: -
J gene: TRBJ1-2

CDR3 protein: CASTQIFQGTQYF
CDR3 DNA: TGCGCCAGCACTCAGATATTTCAGGGGACCCAGTACTTC
clone size: -
V gene: TRBV10-2
D gene: -
J gene: TRBJ2-5

CDR3 protein: CASSRVSSQETQYF
CDR3 DNA: TGCGCCAGCAGCCGCGTTAGTAGCCAAGAGACCCAGTACTTC
clone size: once
V gene: TRBV4-1
D gene: -
J gene: TRBJ2-5

CDR3 protein: CATLQGGRNQPQHF
CDR3 DNA: TGTGCCACCCTACAGGGGGGGAGGAATCAGCCCCAGCATTTT
clone size: -
V gene: TRBV28
D gene: TRBD1
J gene: TRBJ1-5

CDR3 protein: CASSLGRADNTEAFF
CDR3 DNA: TGTGCCAGCAGCTTGGGCAGGGCGGATAACACTGAAGCTTTCTTT
clone size: -
V gene: TRBV5-4
D gene: -
J gene: TRBJ1-1

CDR3 protein: CASGRQGTEAFF
CDR3 DNA: TGTGCCTCTGGTCGACAGGGGACTGAAGCTTTCTTT
clone size: -
V gene: TRBV7-9
D gene: TRBD1
J gene: TRBJ1-1

CDR3 protein: CAWSGRQGSSGYTF
CDR3 DNA: TGTGCCTGGAGTGGCCGGCAGGGATCCAGCGGCTACACCTTC
clone size: -
V gene: TRBV30
D gene: -
J gene: TRBJ1-2

CDR3 protein: CATSRLTGTGGYEQYF
CDR3 DNA: TGTGCCACCAGCCGACTAACCGGGACAGGGGGATACGAGCAGTACTTC
clone size: -
V gene: TRBV15
D gene: TRBD1
J gene: TRBJ2-7

CDR3 protein: CASRAGTAPNQPQHF
CDR3 DNA: TGTGCCAGCAGGGCCGGGACAGCACCCAATCAGCCCCAGCATTTT
clone size: few
V gene: TRBV3-1/TRBV3-2
D gene: TRBD1
J gene: TRBJ1-5

CDR3 protein: CASSTRLAGAGDTQYF
CDR3 DNA: TGTGCCAGCAGCACCCGACTAGCGGGGGCCGGGGATACGCAGTATTTT
clone size: -
V gene: TRBV7-2
D gene: TRBD2
J gene: TRBJ2-3

CDR3 protein: CAISESAQSTDTQYF
CDR3 DNA: TGTGCCATCAGTGAGTCGGCCCAAAGCACAGATACGCAGTATTTT
clone size: -
V gene: TRBV10-3
D gene: -
J gene: TRBJ2-3

CDR3 protein: CASSRIRTSGGRSTDTQYF
CDR3 DNA: TGTGCCAGCAGCCGTATTCGGACTAGCGGGGGACGTAGCACAGATACGCAGTATTTT
clone size: -
V gene: TRBV11-2
D gene: TRBD2
J gene: TRBJ2-3

CDR3 protein: CASSSRQGANYGYTF
CDR3 DNA: TGTGCCAGCAGTTCAAGACAGGGGGCCAACTATGGCTACACCTTC
clone size: few
V gene: TRBV6-5
D gene: TRBD1
J gene: TRBJ1-2